Presented here are 5 T cell receptor beta chains from one specimen sequenced in a study of neurological immune-mediated disorders. TCRdb ran MiXCR on the 5' RACE reads and lists one entry per CDR3 protein. The table includes under 20,000 distinct CDR3 sequences, over 25% detected once. Sequenced: PBMCs. These TCRs come from a middle-aged man with HTLV-1-associated myelopathy (HAM/TSP).

The chain links TRBV5-1 to TRBJ1-1, with TRBD1 matching over 7 bases. The V and J ends lost 4 bases and 1 base, in that order; junction bases with no gene match: 4. This CDR3 contains 14 residues. The germline CDR1 and CDR2 sequences are SGHRS and YFSETQ. The CDR3 here is CASSSRQGNTEAFF. For the CDR3, the DNA is TGCGCCAGCAGCAGCAGACAGGGGAACACTGAAGCTTTCTTT. The whole variable domain, filled in from reference TRBV5-1 and TRBJ1-1, reads KAGVTQTPRYLIKTRGQQVTLSCSPISGHRSVSWYQQTPGQGLQFLFEYFSETQRNKGNFPGRFSGRQFSNSRSEMNVSTLELGDSALYLCASSSRQGNTEAFFGQGTRLTVV.

V and J are TRBV5-1 and TRBJ1-5; weak D call: TRBD1 (5 bases). The CDR3 is 14 amino acids. CDR1 SGHRS and CDR2 YFSETQ come from the germline V gene. V was trimmed by 4 bases and J by 9 bases, leaving 17 bases between them. The chain's CDR3 is CASSTGTPPGPQHF. As DNA, the CDR3 is TGCGCCAGCAGCACCGGGACGCCCCCGGGGCCCCAGCATTTT.

This clonotype was found a few times. This rearrangement joins TRBV20-1 to TRBJ2-1; 7 bases line up with TRBD2. Trimming cost V 6 bases and J 0 bases; bases outside gene matches: 2. CDR1 DFQATT and CDR2 SNEGSKA come from the germline V gene (reference sequence). CDR3 length equals 13 residues. The CDR3 DNA sequence: TGCAGTGCGGGGGGGACCTCCTACAATGAGCAGTTCTTC. This gives the protein CSAGGTSYNEQFF.

This rearrangement joins TRBV9 to TRBJ2-1, with TRBD1 matching over 7 bases. With V trimmed by 0 bases and J by 2 bases, 8 bases remained unmatched. Germline-derived CDR1 and CDR2 are SGDLS and YYNGEE. The CDR3 has 17 residues. CDR3 nucleotides: TGTGCCAGCAGCGTAGGGATGACAGGGTGGCCCTACAATGAGCAGTTCTTC. As protein: CASSVGMTGWPYNEQFF.

The chain joins TRBV5-1 to TRBJ2-2; 9 bases match TRBD1. J was trimmed by 3 bases and V by 0 bases; bases with no gene match: 0. This CDR3 spans 15 amino acids. Looked up from germline, CDR1 is SGHRS and CDR2 is YFSETQ. In nucleotides, the CDR3 is TGCGCCAGCAGCTTGGGGGACAGGGACACCGGGGAGCTGTTTTTT. Amino acid sequence: CASSLGDRDTGELFF.